A selection of T cell receptor beta chains follows, all from one sample in a study of cytomegalovirus exposure and HLA in healthy donors. Repertoires were generated with immunoSEQ multiplex PCR, while TCRdb's copy carries only in-frame clones and drops some. The sample has about 150,000 clones, over 75% seen once; the top ten hold approximately 5.6%. The sample was PBMCs. Receptor source: a middle-aged woman in good health and CMV-seropositive. CDR3s include the opening cysteine and the closing phenylalanine or tryptophan. Each record gives: V gene, J gene, clone size, D gene, CDR3 DNA, CDR3 protein. The D gene is left open where the match is weak. Rows may omit the clone size; those that give it use once, few, many or a size class.

TRBV6-1	TRBJ1-3	NA	NA	TGTGCCAGCAGACTGACAGCCGGAAACACCATATATTTT	CASRLTAGNTIYF
TRBV2	TRBJ1-2	few	TRBD1	TGTGCCAGCAGTGAAGCGCTTCAGGGGGCGCGGGGCTACACCTTC	CASSEALQGARGYTF
TRBV2	TRBJ2-5	once	NA	TGTGCCAGCAGGACTGGACTGCAAGAGACCCAGTACTTC	CASRTGLQETQYF
TRBV18	TRBJ2-7	NA	TRBD1	TGTGCCAGCTCACCCCGACAGGGCTACGAGCAGTACTTC	CASSPRQGYEQYF
TRBV5-1	TRBJ2-1	NA	TRBD2	TGCGCCAGCGGCGGGACTAGCGACCAATACAATGAGCAGTTCTTC	CASGGTSDQYNEQFF
TRBV6-6	TRBJ2-4	once	NA	TGTGCCAGCAGTTACACGGGGGGCGGAAACATTCAGTACTTC	CASSYTGGGNIQYF
TRBV19	TRBJ1-6	NA	TRBD1	TGTGCCAGTACGGACAGGGGGAACTCACCCCTCCACTTT	CASTDRGNSPLHF
TRBV18	TRBJ2-4	NA	NA	TGTGCCAGCTCACCGGCGGGTTCGGGCGCCAAAAACATTCAGTACTTC	CASSPAGSGAKNIQYF
TRBV6-5	TRBJ1-1	NA	TRBD1	TGTGCCAGCAGTTACTCCGGACAGGGGACTAAAGCTTTCTTT	CASSYSGQGTKAFF
TRBV19	TRBJ2-2	NA	TRBD2	TGTGCCAGTAAGACTAGCGGGAACACCGGGGAGCTGTTTTTT	CASKTSGNTGELFF
TRBV28	TRBJ2-3	NA	TRBD2	TGTGCCAGCGCCCCCAGGACCGGGGTAGCGGGAGATACGCAGTATTTT	CASAPRTGVAGDTQYF
TRBV15	TRBJ2-3	NA	TRBD1	TGTGCCACCAGCAGAGATCTCCCCAGGGGGTCTTTGACAGATACGCAGTATTTT	CATSRDLPRGSLTDTQYF
TRBV25-1	TRBJ1-2	NA	NA	TGTGCCAGCAGTGTGCGGGGGGCATTGGGGGGCTACACCTTC	CASSVRGALGGYTF
TRBV7-8	TRBJ2-2	NA	TRBD2	TGTGCCAGCAGCTTAGGAGTAGCGGGAGGCTTTACCGGGGAGCTGTTTTTT	CASSLGVAGGFTGELFF
TRBV5-6	TRBJ1-6	once	NA	TGTGCCAGCAGCTTCGGGAGTAGCTCCTATAATTCACCCCTCCACTTT	CASSFGSSSYNSPLHF
TRBV11-2	TRBJ2-6	NA	TRBD1	TGTGCCAGCAGCCAACGACAGGGTGGGAGCGGGGCCAACGTCCTGACTTTC	CASSQRQGGSGANVLTF
TRBV14	TRBJ2-7	NA	TRBD2	TGTGCCAGCAGCCAAGCGGGACTAGCGGGCTCCTACGAGCAGTACTTC	CASSQAGLAGSYEQYF
TRBV7-3	TRBJ2-7	NA	TRBD2	TGTGCCAGCAGCCCGGAAGGCGACCACGCGTCCGGGAGGTCCGTTACCTACGAGCAGTACTTC	CASSPEGDHASGRSVTYEQYF
TRBV29-1	TRBJ2-1	once	TRBD1	TGCAGCGTTGATACAGGGGGCTCCTACAATGAGCAGTTCTTC	CSVDTGGSYNEQFF
TRBV6-6	TRBJ2-5	NA	TRBD2	TGTGCCAGCAGTTACCAGTCGGGAGGGATTGAGACCCAGTACTTC	CASSYQSGGIETQYF
TRBV28	TRBJ1-2	NA	TRBD1	TGTGCCAGCAGTCCGACAGGGTGGTATGGCTACACCTTC	CASSPTGWYGYTF
TRBV11-2	TRBJ2-7	NA	NA	TGTGCCAGCAGCTTACGGTCATCGAGCTCCTACGAGCAGTACTTC	CASSLRSSSSYEQYF
TRBV5-8	TRBJ2-1	NA	NA	TGTGCCAGCAGCTTAGGGCTAGCAGTAAACAATGAGCAGTTCTTC	CASSLGLAVNNEQFF
TRBV5-5	TRBJ2-7	NA	TRBD2	TGTGCCAGCAGCCTAGCGGGTTTCGCCTACGAGCAGTACTTC	CASSLAGFAYEQYF
TRBV6-5	TRBJ2-7	NA	NA	TGTGCCAGCAGTTACGGAGGTGCGGCTACCGAGCAGTACTTC	CASSYGGAATEQYF
TRBV2	TRBJ1-1	NA	TRBD1	TGTGCCAGAAGACAGGGGAACACTGAAGCTTTCTTT	CARRQGNTEAFF
TRBV13	TRBJ1-1	once	NA	TGTGCCAGCAGCTTAACGCAGGGGCTTCGCGTGAACACTGAAGCTTTCTTT	CASSLTQGLRVNTEAFF
TRBV15	TRBJ2-5	NA	TRBD1	TGTGCCACCAGCAGAGTCGGCCCCTGGGACAGGCACCAAGAGACCCAGTACTTC	CATSRVGPWDRHQETQYF
TRBV27	TRBJ1-2	NA	TRBD1	TGTGCCAGCAGTTTGGCAGGACAGGGGGCCGGCTACACCTTC	CASSLAGQGAGYTF
TRBV19	TRBJ2-3	NA	TRBD2	TGTGCCACCCGCAATCCTAGCGGGAGGGGAAATACGCAGTATTTT	CATRNPSGRGNTQYF
TRBV27	TRBJ2-4	NA	NA	TGTGCCAGCAGTCTAGGCAAAAACATTCAGTACTTC	CASSLGKNIQYF
TRBV30	TRBJ2-3	NA	TRBD2	TGTGCCTGGAGCGCCGGACTAGCGGGTACCTCCGCAGATACGCAGTATTTT	CAWSAGLAGTSADTQYF
TRBV4-2	TRBJ2-7	NA	NA	TGTGCCAGCAGCCAAGATCTCGAGGATGTCGACGAGCAGTACTTC	CASSQDLEDVDEQYF
TRBV10-3	TRBJ2-1	NA	TRBD2	TGTGCCATCAGTGAGTCGGCGGGAGGCTACAATGAGCAGTTCTTC	CAISESAGGYNEQFF
TRBV6-1	TRBJ2-7	few	TRBD2	TGTGCCAGCAGTGAAATGAGGACTAGCGGGAGCTCCTACGAGCAGTACTTC	CASSEMRTSGSSYEQYF
TRBV6-1	TRBJ2-1	NA	TRBD2	TGTGCCAGCAGTGAAGCTACTAGCGGGAGGGTACGGGAGCAGTTCTTC	CASSEATSGRVREQFF
TRBV5-6	TRBJ1-6	NA	NA	TGTGCCAGCACAGTGACTGGAGGAGGGGTTAATTCACCCCTCCACTTT	CASTVTGGGVNSPLHF
TRBV15	TRBJ2-1	NA	NA	TGTGCCACCAGCAGACGGGAGTCCTACAATGAGCAGTTCTTC	CATSRRESYNEQFF
TRBV27	TRBJ2-1	NA	TRBD1	TGTGCCAGCCAGGACAGGGGAGGCTCCTACAATGAGCAGTTCTTC	CASQDRGGSYNEQFF
TRBV6-5	TRBJ2-7	NA	NA	TGTGCCAGCAGCCCAGGGGTCTGGAGCTCCTACGAGCAGTACTTC	CASSPGVWSSYEQYF
TRBV11-3	TRBJ1-1	NA	NA	TGTGCCAGCAGCTCCAATAGAGTTGAAGCTTTCTTT	CASSSNRVEAFF
TRBV28	TRBJ2-5	NA	NA	TGTGCCAGCAGTTCCCCTTCGGACATCCAAGAGACCCAGTACTTC	CASSSPSDIQETQYF
TRBV11-2	TRBJ1-2	NA	TRBD1	TGTGCCAGCAGCCTAGAACGGGGACAGTCCTATGGCTACACCTTC	CASSLERGQSYGYTF
TRBV29-1	TRBJ1-1	NA	TRBD1	TGCAGCGGCGACAGGGGGAACACTGAAGCTTTCTTT	CSGDRGNTEAFF
TRBV9	TRBJ2-5	NA	TRBD2	TGTGCCAGCAGCACGGGACTAGGGGGGCAAGAGACCCAGTACTTC	CASSTGLGGQETQYF
TRBV5-1	TRBJ2-7	NA	NA	TGCGCCAGCAGCTTGAGCCCCAACTCCTACGAGCAGTACTTC	CASSLSPNSYEQYF
TRBV15	TRBJ2-1	few	TRBD2	TGTGCCACCAGCGGCCGGACTAGCGGGAGCAGGAGCTCCTACAATGAGCAGTTCTTC	CATSGRTSGSRSSYNEQFF
TRBV7-9	TRBJ1-5	NA	NA	TGTGCCAGCTCTGGGCCCTCGGGCAATCAGCCCCAGCATTTT	CASSGPSGNQPQHF
TRBV6-5	TRBJ2-2	few	NA	TGTGCCAGCAGTTATGCGGGTACGAACACCGGGGAGCTGTTTTTT	CASSYAGTNTGELFF
TRBV29-1	TRBJ2-7	NA	TRBD2	TGCAGCGTTGGTCTCGCGGGAGGGGTCGAGCAGTACTTC	CSVGLAGGVEQYF
TRBV7-9	TRBJ2-3	NA	TRBD2	TGTGCCAGCAGCCCTTGGGGGGGTTACACAGATACGCAGTATTTT	CASSPWGGYTDTQYF
TRBV29-1	TRBJ1-5	NA	NA	TGCAGCGTGCGTTGGGGGGACCAGCCCCAGCATTTT	CSVRWGDQPQHF
TRBV30	TRBJ2-7	few	TRBD1	TGTGCCTGGAGTGCAGGACAGGGTACCTACGAGCAGTACTTC	CAWSAGQGTYEQYF
TRBV18	TRBJ2-3	NA	NA	TGTGCCAGCTCACCCTGGCTGTCCGGGAGCACAGATACGCAGTATTTT	CASSPWLSGSTDTQYF
TRBV5-1	TRBJ2-1	NA	TRBD2	TGCGCCAGCAGCCCGACCCTCGGCGGGAGCCGGAAGCAGTTCTTC	CASSPTLGGSRKQFF
TRBV5-1	TRBJ2-3	NA	TRBD2	TGCGCCAGCAGTGTAGCGGGAGGGACAGATACGCAGTATTTT	CASSVAGGTDTQYF
TRBV28	TRBJ1-1	few	NA	TGTGCCAGCAGTTTGAGGCAACCCCTGGACACTGAAGCTTTCTTT	CASSLRQPLDTEAFF